This TCR beta chain derives from a study of shared clonotypes between healthy human individuals. V was shortened by 0 bases and J by 4 bases, with 14 bases between the two germline ends. Germline V CDR1 and CDR2: SGHRS, YFSETQ. There are 16 residues in the CDR3. Using immunoSEQ multiplex PCR, the repertoire was profiled, and TCRdb retains in-frame clones only, with some absent. The table records around 690,000 clones, around 90% of them present only once. The chain links TRBV5-1 to TRBJ1-5; TRBD1 might be the D (5 bases). Sample: memory CD8+ T cells from PBMCs. The subset was: CD45RO+ cells pooled with CCR7-negative TemRA cells. This sequence originates from a man younger than 35 in good health. Some clones in this sample may be carry-over from other donors' samples. CDR3 sequence reads: CASSLGRDGKNQPQHF. As DNA, the CDR3 is TGCGCCAGCAGCTTGGGCCGGGACGGGAAGAATCAGCCCCAGCATTTT.